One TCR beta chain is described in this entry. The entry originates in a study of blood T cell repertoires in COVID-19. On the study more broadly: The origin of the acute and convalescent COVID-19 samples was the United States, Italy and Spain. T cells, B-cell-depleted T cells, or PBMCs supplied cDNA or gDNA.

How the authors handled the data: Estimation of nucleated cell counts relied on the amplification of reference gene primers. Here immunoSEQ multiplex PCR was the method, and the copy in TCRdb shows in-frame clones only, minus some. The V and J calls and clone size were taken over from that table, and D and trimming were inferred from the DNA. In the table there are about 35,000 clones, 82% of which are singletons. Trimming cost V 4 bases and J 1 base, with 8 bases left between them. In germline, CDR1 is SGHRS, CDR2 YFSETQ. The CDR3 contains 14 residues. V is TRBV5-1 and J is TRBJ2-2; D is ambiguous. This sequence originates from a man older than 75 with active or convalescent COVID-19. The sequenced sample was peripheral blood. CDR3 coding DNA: TGCGCCAGCAGCGTAGCCCAGAACACCGGGGAGCTGTTTTTT. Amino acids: CASSVAQNTGELFF.